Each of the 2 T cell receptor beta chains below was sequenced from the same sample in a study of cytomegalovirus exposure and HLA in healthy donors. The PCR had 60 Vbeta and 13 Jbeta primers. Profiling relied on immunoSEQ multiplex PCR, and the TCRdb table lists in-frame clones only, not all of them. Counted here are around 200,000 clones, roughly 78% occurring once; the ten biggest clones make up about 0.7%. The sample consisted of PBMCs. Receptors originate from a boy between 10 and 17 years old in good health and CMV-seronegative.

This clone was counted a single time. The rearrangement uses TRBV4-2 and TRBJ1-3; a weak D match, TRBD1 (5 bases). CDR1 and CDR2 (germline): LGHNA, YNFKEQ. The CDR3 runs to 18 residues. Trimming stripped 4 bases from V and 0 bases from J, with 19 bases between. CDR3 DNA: TGTGCCAGCAGCCCCAGGGCAAACCCGACGAGCTCTGGAAACACCATATATTTT. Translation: CASSPRANPTSSGNTIYF.

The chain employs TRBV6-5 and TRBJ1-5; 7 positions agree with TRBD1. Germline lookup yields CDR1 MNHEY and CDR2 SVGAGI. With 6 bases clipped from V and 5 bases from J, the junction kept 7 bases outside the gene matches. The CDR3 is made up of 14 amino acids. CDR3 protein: CASRRRGFDQPQHF. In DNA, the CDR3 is TGTGCCAGCAGACGCAGGGGGTTCGATCAGCCCCAGCATTTT.